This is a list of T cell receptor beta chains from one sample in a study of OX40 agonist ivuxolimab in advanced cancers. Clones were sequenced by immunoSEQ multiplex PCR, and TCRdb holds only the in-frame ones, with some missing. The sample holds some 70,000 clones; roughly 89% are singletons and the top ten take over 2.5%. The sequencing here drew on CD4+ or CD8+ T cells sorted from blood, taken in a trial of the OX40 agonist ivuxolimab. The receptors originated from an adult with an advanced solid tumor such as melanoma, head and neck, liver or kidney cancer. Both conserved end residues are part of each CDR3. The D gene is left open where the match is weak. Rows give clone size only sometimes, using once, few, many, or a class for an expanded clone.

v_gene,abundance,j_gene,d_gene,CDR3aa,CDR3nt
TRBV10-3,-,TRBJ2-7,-,CAISESFMPPWEQYF,TGTGCCATCAGTGAGTCTTTTATGCCCCCCTGGGAGCAGTACTTC
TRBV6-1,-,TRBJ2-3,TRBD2,CASSEAKGGGSDTQYF,TGTGCCAGCAGTGAAGCTAAAGGCGGGGGGTCAGATACGCAGTATTTT
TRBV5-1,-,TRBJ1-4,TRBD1,CASSGTTGWNEKLFF,TGCGCCAGCAGCGGAACGACAGGGTGGAATGAAAAACTGTTTTTT
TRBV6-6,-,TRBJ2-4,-,CASSYSVGDIQYF,TGTGCCAGCAGTTACTCAGTGGGGGACATTCAGTACTTC
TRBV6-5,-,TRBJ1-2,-,CASSYWDGNRRPYTF,TGTGCCAGCAGTTACTGGGACGGGAATAGACGGCCCTACACCTTC
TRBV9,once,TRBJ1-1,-,CASSVGAGGETEAFF,TGTGCCAGCAGCGTAGGGGCGGGTGGGGAGACTGAAGCTTTCTTT
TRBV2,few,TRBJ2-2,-,CASKEEAGELFF,TGTGCCAGCAAGGAGGAGGCCGGGGAGCTGTTTTTT
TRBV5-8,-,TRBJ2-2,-,CASSRGLAVNTGELFF,TGTGCCAGCAGCCGGGGGCTAGCGGTCAACACCGGGGAGCTGTTTTTT
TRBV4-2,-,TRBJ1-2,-,CASSQVARTVRKYGYTF,TGTGCCAGCAGCCAAGTCGCACGGACAGTCAGGAAGTATGGCTACACCTTC
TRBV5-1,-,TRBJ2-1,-,CASSLGTSHNEQFF,TGCGCCAGCAGCCTAGGGACGTCTCACAATGAGCAGTTCTTC
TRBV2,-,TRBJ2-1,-,CASSEGLIGEQFF,TGTGCCAGCAGTGAAGGCTTAATCGGCGAGCAGTTCTTC
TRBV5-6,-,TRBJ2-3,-,CASSRSDTQYF,TGTGCCAGCTCTAGAAGCGATACGCAGTATTTT
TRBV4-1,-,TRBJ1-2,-,CASSQEERTHF,TGCGCCAGCAGCCAAGAAGAAAGGACCCACTTC
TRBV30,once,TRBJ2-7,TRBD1,CAWSTGQGIYEQYF,TGTGCCTGGAGTACCGGACAGGGAATCTACGAGCAGTACTTC
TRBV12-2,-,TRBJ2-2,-,CASRLPGQGGTGELFF,TGTGCAAGTCGCTTACCGGGACAGGGGGGCACCGGGGAGCTGTTTTTT
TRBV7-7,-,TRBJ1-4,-,CASSLSSDEKLFF,TGTGCTAGCAGCTTATCTTCGGATGAAAAACTGTTTTTT
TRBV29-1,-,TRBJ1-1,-,CSGTRNTEAFF,TGCAGCGGCACCAGGAACACTGAAGCTTTCTTT
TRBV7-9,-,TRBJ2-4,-,CASSLNLGRIQYF,TGTGCCAGCAGCTTAAATCTAGGCCGCATTCAGTACTTC
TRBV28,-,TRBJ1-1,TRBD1,CASRKTGGVGTEAFF,TGTGCCAGCCGTAAGACAGGGGGCGTAGGAACTGAAGCTTTCTTT
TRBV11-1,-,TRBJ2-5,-,CASSKQGGIRETQYF,TGTGCCAGCAGCAAGCAGGGGGGAATTAGAGAGACCCAGTACTTC
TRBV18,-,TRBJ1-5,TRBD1,CASSHRGPSSNQPQHF,TGTGCCAGCTCACACAGGGGGCCCTCCAGCAATCAGCCCCAGCATTTT
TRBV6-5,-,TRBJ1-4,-,CASSYGRGVRLFF,TGTGCCAGCAGTTACGGGCGGGGTGTTAGACTGTTTTTT
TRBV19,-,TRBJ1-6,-,CASRTVYNSPLHF,TGTGCCAGTAGGACAGTTTATAATTCACCCCTCCACTTT
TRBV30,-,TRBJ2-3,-,CAWSGDLSPDTQYF,TGTGCCTGGAGCGGGGACCTCTCCCCGGATACGCAGTATTTT
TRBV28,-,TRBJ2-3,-,CASSLWEGKGTDTQYF,TGTGCCAGCAGTTTATGGGAAGGAAAGGGGACAGATACGCAGTATTTT
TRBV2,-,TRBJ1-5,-,CASSEARGGGNQPQHF,TGTGCCAGCAGTGAAGCGCGGGGAGGGGGCAATCAGCCCCAGCATTTT
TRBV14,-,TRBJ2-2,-,CASSQVSIGELFF,TGTGCCAGCAGCCAAGTCTCCATAGGGGAGCTGTTTTTT
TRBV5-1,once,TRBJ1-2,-,CASSLGGVWGYTF,TGCGCCAGCAGCTTGGGCGGGGTTTGGGGCTACACCTTC
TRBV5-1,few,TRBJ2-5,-,CASSIGRIQETQYF,TGCGCCAGCAGCATCGGACGGATTCAAGAGACCCAGTACTTC
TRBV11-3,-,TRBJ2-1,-,CASSLGGLYNEQFF,TGTGCCAGCAGCTTGGGGGGCCTCTACAATGAGCAGTTCTTC
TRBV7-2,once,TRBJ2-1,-,CASSLVGRGGSSYNEQFF,TGTGCCAGCAGCTTAGTTGGTAGGGGGGGAAGCTCCTACAATGAGCAGTTCTTC
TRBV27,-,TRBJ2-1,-,CASRPGTSYNEQFF,TGTGCCAGCAGACCCGGGACATCCTACAATGAGCAGTTCTTC
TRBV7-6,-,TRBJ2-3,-,CASSLGSPSGVGTDTQYF,TGTGCCAGCAGCTTAGGGTCCCCATCAGGGGTGGGCACAGATACGCAGTATTTT
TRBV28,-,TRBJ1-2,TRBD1,CASSLTGSYGYTF,TGTGCCAGCAGCTTGACAGGGAGTTATGGCTACACCTTC
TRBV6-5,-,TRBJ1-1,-,CASSSSGRAFF,TGTGCCAGCAGTTCATCTGGGAGAGCTTTCTTT
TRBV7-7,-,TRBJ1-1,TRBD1,CASIGQGVCLNTEAFF,TGTGCCAGCATCGGACAGGGGGTGTGCTTGAACACTGAAGCTTTCTTT
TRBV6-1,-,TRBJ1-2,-,CASSTGQPRGYTF,TGTGCCAGCAGCACGGGACAACCCCGGGGCTACACCTTC